A single sample is the source of the 19 T cell receptor beta chains below, sequenced in a study of low-dose radiotherapy and immunotherapy resistance in tumors (dated by TCRdb to 2021 to 2024). Superscript III and a set of TRAV- and TRBV-specific primers were used to synthesize first-strand cDNA, so that both TCRalpha and TCRbeta chains were covered. A roughly 22-cycle PCR with Phusion amplified the TCRs, pairing a constant-region primer with the adapter that was attached to the V primers. The public sequencing data were trimmed at Q25 with fastp and processed into clonotypes with MiXCR by TCRdb, which kept only in-frame beta chains. CDR3 protein duplicates are merged, each entry listing the most common genes and DNA. Within this sample are over 9,500 distinct CDR3 sequences, with 51% of them counted one time only. The ten largest clones represent 8.1% of the sample. These receptors were collected from a human donor with advanced metastatic prostate, ovarian, gallbladder or colorectal cancer (not recorded which). This table probably holds off-target reads from a library built for another chain.

This chain connects TRBV15 to TRBJ2-1, with D possibly called TRBD1 or TRBD2 (6 bases each). The CDR3 length is 17 residues. Germline V gene data show CDR1 as LNHNV and CDR2 as YYDKDF (reference sequence). V lost 1 base, J lost 0 bases, and 13 bases lay in between. The CDR3 loop reads CATSRVTGTPSYNEQFF. The CDR3 coding sequence is TGTGCCACCAGCAGAGTCACAGGGACTCCCTCCTACAATGAGCAGTTCTTC. The whole variable domain, filled in from reference TRBV15 and TRBJ2-1, reads DAMVIQNPRYQVTQFGKPVTLSCSQTLNHNVMYWYQQKSSQAPKLLFHYYDKDFNNEADTPDNFQSRRPNTSFCFLDIRSPGLGDTAMYLCATSRVTGTPSYNEQFFGPGTRLTVL.

In DNA form, the CDR3 reads TGCGCCAGCAGCTTTAGCGGGGGCCTGCGGGGAGATACGCAGTATTTT. It encodes CASSFSGGLRGDTQYF. The chain carries TRBV5-1 and TRBJ2-3, with 9 bases fitting TRBD2. V lost 2 bases to trimming and J lost 5 bases; unmatched junction nucleotides: 9. The CDR3 length is 16 residues. Germline assignment: CDR1 SGHRS and CDR2 YFSETQ.

The CDR3 reads CASSRNTGELFF. Here the CDR3 DNA reads TGCGCCAGCAGCAGGAACACCGGGGAGCTGTTTTTT. The chain links TRBV10-1 to TRBJ2-2; D is uncertain. The length of the CDR3 is 12 residues. V dropped 6 bases and J dropped 1 base, with 3 bases sitting between them. Germline loops: CDR1 WNHNN, CDR2 SYGVQD (reference sequence).

The chain carries TRBV4-1 and TRBJ2-1, with D possibly matching TRBD2 (5 bases). The CDR3 sequence is 14 residues long. Between the trimmed V and J ends, which lost 3 bases and 7 bases, there was a span of 13 bases. CDR1 and CDR2 (germline): MGHRA, YSYEKL. Written as DNA, the CDR3 is TGCGCCAGCAGCCACGAATGGACGGGGAATGAGCAGTTCTTC. This encodes CASSHEWTGNEQFF.

The J gene is TRBJ2-7, the V gene TRBV12-3 or TRBV12-4; D may be TRBD1 (6 bases). The ends were cut back, 4 bases at V and 2 bases at J, with 12 bases in the middle. The CDR3 contains 14 residues. In DNA form, the CDR3 reads TGTGCCAGCAGTTCCGCCGGGACAACCTACGAGCAGTACTTC. It codes for CASSSAGTTYEQYF.

The chain recombines TRBV28 with TRBJ2-7; D is uncertain. Per the germline V gene, CDR1 is MDHEN and CDR2 is SYDVKM. This CDR3 is built from 12 residues. Trimming pared 6 bases from V and 7 bases from J, leaving 13 bases between. CDR3 coding DNA: TGTGCCAGCAGCCTGGAATGGCGGGAGCAGTACTTC. Its protein product is CASSLEWREQYF.

This rearrangement joins TRBV12-3 or TRBV12-4 to TRBJ1-1; a possible D gene is TRBD1 (6 bases). The CDR3 totals 19 residues. Trimming removed 3 bases from V and 3 bases from J, with 26 bases in between. CDR3 sequence (DNA): TGTGCCAGCAGTTTTGTTGGTCCGGGGGCGCCTATCTCCTACACTGAAGCTTTCTTT. Translated: CASSFVGPGAPISYTEAFF.

The chain uses TRBV19 and TRBJ1-1; D is undetermined. V shed 7 bases and J shed 4 bases, with 16 bases lying between them. The CDR3 spans 14 residues. Germline-derived CDR1 and CDR2 are LNHDA and SQIVND (reference sequence). The CDR3 loop reads CASTSTPESTEAFF. CDR3 DNA: TGTGCCAGTACATCGACTCCCGAGTCCACTGAAGCTTTCTTT.

The chain carries TRBV27 and TRBJ2-7, with 7 positions matching TRBD2. Germline values: CDR1 MNHEY, CDR2 SMNVEV (reference sequence). With V trimmed by 11 bases and J by 1 base, 8 bases remained unmatched. The CDR3 contains 13 residues. CDR3 bases: TGTGCCTCACTGGGGAGGGTGTCCTACGAGCAGTACTTC. Translated: CASLGRVSYEQYF.

The chain couples TRBV7-6 to TRBJ2-7; 8 nucleotides agree with TRBD2. This CDR3 contains 17 residues. Losses at the gene ends were 2 bases for V and 0 bases for J; bases not matched to a gene: 9. Germline CDR1 is SGHVS and CDR2 is FNYEAQ. The CDR3 loop reads CASSLRGGLGSSYEQYF. The CDR3 DNA reads TGTGCCAGCAGCTTACGAGGGGGACTAGGGAGCTCCTACGAGCAGTACTTC.

The rearrangement links TRBV24-1 to TRBJ2-1; D gene unclear. Trimming stripped 4 bases from V and 5 bases from J, with 5 bases between. The CDR3 sequence is 12 residues long. Germline V gene sequence: CDR1 KGHDR, CDR2 SFDVKD. CDR3 loop: CATSDDNNEQFF. The CDR3 DNA is TGTGCCACCAGTGACGACAACAATGAGCAGTTCTTC.

The rearrangement links TRBV4-2 to TRBJ1-2; 7 bases line up with TRBD1. The length of the CDR3 is 13 residues. V gave up 3 bases and J gave up 4 bases; unmatched junction bases: 2. Per germline, CDR1 LGHNA and CDR2 YNFKEQ. DNA of the CDR3: TGTGCCAGCAGCCAGACAGGGACCTATGGCTACACCTTC. Translating gives CASSQTGTYGYTF.

In this sample, this clonotype turned up a few times. V gene TRBV10-3 combines with J gene TRBJ2-3, with TRBD2 identical over 9 bases. The CDR3 length is 16 residues. V was clipped by 3 bases and J by 1 base; unmatched bases: 5. Germline V gene data show CDR1 as ENHRY and CDR2 as SYGVKD. In nucleotides, the CDR3 is TGTGCCATCAGTGAAGTAGCGGGGGTCGGCACAGATACGCAGTATTTT. This codes for CAISEVAGVGTDTQYF.

Only a few counts were recorded for this clonotype. The genes are TRBV9 and TRBJ1-1, with a possible D match to TRBD1 (6 bases). Germline CDR1 is SGDLS and CDR2 is YYNGEE. The germline V and J ends were trimmed by 3 bases and 5 bases, with 11 bases remaining between them. The CDR3 is 13 residues long. The chain's CDR3 is CASSGGGRTEAFF. The CDR3 nucleotides are TGTGCCAGCAGCGGAGGGGGGCGAACTGAAGCTTTCTTT.

This clonotype was seen only once. The chain combines TRBV18 with TRBJ1-4, with D hard to call. CDR1 is KGHSH, CDR2 LQKENI, per germline. The germline V and J ends were trimmed by 2 bases and 5 bases, with 9 bases remaining between them. This CDR3 region has 14 residues. CDR3 sequence: CASSPGGRNEKLFF. For the CDR3, the DNA is TGTGCCAGCTCACCAGGCGGGCGGAATGAAAAACTGTTTTTT.

In this sample, this clonotype turned up a few times. The chain is built from TRBV6-6 and TRBJ2-7; the D is unclear. CDR1 and CDR2 from the germline V gene are MNHNY and SVGAGI (reference sequence). The CDR3 loop spans 14 amino acids. With 0 bases removed from V and 5 bases from J, the gap between germline ends came to 11 bases. The CDR3 reads CASSYSHGFHEQYF. The CDR3 DNA reads as TGTGCCAGCAGTTACTCCCACGGTTTCCACGAGCAGTACTTC.

This clonotype turned up a few times. This chain uses TRBV28 with TRBJ2-7; D tentatively reads TRBD1 or TRBD2 (5 bases each). The CDR3 consists of 14 residues. Trimming shortened V by 3 bases and J by 5 bases, and 14 bases separated the two germline ends. Germline V gives CDR1 MDHEN, CDR2 SYDVKM. CDR3 sequence: CASSLRGVRHEQYF. The CDR3 coding sequence is TGTGCCAGCAGTTTGAGGGGCGTCCGGCACGAGCAGTACTTC.

The chain has TRBV5-6 and TRBJ1-5, with 9 bases identical to TRBD1. After removal of 4 bases from V and 2 bases from J, the junction contained 7 bases not matched to a gene. CDR1 SGHDT and CDR2 YYEEEE come from the germline V gene. The CDR3 has 16 amino acids. CDR3 coding DNA: TGTGCCAGCAGCCCGGACAGGGGCTTTGGCAATCAGCCCCAGCATTTT. The encoded protein is CASSPDRGFGNQPQHF.

The chain combines TRBV28 with TRBJ1-2, with D possibly being TRBD1 (5 bases). The CDR3 is 13 residues long. Deletions cut 4 bases from V and 4 bases from J, with 10 bases between. The germline gives CDR1 MDHEN, CDR2 SYDVKM. The CDR3 here is CASSYRTLYGYTF. The DNA of the CDR3 is TGTGCCAGCAGTTACAGGACTCTCTATGGCTACACCTTC.